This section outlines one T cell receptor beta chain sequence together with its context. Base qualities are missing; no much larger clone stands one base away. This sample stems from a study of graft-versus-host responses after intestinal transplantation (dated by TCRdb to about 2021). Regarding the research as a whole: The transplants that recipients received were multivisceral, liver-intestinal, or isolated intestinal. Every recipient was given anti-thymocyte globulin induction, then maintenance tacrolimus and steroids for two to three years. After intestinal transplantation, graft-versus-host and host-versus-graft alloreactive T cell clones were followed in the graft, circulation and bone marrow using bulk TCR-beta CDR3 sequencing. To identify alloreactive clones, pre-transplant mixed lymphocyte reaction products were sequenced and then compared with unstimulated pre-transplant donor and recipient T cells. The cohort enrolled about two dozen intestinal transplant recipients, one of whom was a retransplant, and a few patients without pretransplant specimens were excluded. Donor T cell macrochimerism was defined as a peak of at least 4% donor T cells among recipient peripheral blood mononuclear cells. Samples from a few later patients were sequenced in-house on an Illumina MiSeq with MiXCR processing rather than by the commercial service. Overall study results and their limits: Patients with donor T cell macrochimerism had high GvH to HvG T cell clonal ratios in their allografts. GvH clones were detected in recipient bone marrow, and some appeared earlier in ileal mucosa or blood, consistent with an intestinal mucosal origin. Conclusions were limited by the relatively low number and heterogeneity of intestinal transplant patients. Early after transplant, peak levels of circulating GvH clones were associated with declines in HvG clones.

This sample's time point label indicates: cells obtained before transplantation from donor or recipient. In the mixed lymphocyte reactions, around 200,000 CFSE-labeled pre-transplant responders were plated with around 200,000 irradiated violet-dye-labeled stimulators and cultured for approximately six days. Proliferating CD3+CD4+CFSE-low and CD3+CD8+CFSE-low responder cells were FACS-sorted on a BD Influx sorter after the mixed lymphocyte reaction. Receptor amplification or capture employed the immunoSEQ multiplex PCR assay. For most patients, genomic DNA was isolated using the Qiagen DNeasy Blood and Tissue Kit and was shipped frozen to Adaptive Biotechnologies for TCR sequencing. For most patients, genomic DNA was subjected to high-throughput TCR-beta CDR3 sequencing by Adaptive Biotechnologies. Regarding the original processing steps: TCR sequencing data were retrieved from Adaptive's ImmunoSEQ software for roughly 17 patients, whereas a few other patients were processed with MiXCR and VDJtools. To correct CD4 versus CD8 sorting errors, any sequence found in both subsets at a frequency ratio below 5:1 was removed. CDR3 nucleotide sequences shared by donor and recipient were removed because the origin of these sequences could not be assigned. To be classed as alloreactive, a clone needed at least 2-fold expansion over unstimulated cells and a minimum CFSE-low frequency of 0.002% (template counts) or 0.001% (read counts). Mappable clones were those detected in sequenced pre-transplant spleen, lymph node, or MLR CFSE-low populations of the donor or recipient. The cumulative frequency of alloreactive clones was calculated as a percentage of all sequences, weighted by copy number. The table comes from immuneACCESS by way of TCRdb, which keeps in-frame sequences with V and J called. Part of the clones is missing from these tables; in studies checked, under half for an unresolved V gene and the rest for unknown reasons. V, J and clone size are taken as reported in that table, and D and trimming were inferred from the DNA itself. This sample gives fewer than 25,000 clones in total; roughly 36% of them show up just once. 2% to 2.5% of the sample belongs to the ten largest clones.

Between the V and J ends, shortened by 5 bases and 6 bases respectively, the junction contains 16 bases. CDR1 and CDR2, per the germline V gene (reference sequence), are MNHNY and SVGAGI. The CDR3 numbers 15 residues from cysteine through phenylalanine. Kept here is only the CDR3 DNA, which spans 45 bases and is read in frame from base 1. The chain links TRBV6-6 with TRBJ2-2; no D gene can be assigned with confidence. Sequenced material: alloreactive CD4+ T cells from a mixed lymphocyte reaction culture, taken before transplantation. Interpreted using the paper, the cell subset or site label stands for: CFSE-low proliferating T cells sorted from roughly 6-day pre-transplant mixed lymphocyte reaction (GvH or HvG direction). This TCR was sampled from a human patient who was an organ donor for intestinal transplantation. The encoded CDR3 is CASSPPRERAGELFF. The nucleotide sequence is TGTGCCAGCAGTCCTCCTCGAGAAAGGGCCGGGGAGCTGTTTTTT.